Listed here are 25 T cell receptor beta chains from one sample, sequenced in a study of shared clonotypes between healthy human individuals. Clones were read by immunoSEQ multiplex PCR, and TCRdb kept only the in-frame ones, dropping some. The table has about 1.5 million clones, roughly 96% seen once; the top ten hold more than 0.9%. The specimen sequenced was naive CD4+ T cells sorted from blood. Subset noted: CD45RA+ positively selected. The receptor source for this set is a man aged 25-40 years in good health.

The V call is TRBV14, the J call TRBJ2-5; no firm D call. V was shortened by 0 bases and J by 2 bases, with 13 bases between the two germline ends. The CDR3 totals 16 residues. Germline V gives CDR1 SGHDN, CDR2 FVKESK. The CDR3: CASSQDRVAKQETQYF. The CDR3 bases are TGTGCCAGCAGCCAAGATCGGGTGGCGAAACAAGAGACCCAGTACTTC.

The CDR3 nucleotides read TGCGCCAGCAGCAATCGGGGGCCCAATGAGCAGTTCTTC. Amino acids: CASSNRGPNEQFF. This chain uses TRBV5-1 with TRBJ2-1; either TRBD1 or TRBD2 may supply D (6 bases each). This CDR3 comprises 13 residues. Trimming took 4 bases from V and 6 from J, leaving 11 bases between them. Germline CDR1 and CDR2: SGHRS and YFSETQ.

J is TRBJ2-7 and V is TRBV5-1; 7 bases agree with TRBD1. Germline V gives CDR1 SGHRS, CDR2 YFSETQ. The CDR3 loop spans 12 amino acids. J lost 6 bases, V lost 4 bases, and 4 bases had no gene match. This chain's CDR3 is CASSGNRGEQYF. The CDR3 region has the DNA TGCGCCAGCAGCGGAAACAGGGGCGAGCAGTACTTC.

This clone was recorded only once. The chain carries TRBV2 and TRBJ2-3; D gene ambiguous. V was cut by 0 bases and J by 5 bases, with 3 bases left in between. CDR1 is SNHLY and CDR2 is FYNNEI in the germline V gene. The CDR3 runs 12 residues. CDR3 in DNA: TGTGCCAGCAGTGAAGCGGAAGATACGCAGTATTTT. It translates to CASSEAEDTQYF. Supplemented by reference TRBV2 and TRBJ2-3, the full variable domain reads EPEVTQTPSHQVTQMGQEVILRCVPISNHLYFYWYRQILGQKVEFLVSFYNNEISEKSEIFDDQFSVERPDGSNFTLKIRSTKLEDSAMYFCASSEAEDTQYFGPGTRLTVL.

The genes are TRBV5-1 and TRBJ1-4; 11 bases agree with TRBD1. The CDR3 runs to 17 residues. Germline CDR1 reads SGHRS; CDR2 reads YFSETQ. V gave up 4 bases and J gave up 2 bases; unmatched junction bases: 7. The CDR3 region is CASSAGQGAITNEKLFF. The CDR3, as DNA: TGCGCCAGCAGCGCCGGACAGGGGGCGATCACTAATGAAAAACTGTTTTTT.

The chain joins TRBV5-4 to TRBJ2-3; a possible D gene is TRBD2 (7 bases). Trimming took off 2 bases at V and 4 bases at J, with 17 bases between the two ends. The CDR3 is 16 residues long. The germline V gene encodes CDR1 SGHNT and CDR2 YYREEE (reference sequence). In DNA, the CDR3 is TGTGCCAGCAGCTTTTTAACTAGGGGGGGGGCAGATACGCAGTATTTT. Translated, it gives CASSFLTRGGADTQYF.

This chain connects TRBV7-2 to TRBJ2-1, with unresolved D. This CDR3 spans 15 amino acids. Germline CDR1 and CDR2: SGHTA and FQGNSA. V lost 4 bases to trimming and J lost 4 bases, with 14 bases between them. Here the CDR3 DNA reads TGTGCCAGCAGCTCCCTAAGGAAACATTACAATGAGCAGTTCTTC. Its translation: CASSSLRKHYNEQFF.

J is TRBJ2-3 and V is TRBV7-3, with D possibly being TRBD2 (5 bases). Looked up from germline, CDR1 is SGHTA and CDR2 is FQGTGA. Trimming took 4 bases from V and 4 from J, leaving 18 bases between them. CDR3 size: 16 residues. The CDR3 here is CASSSGGFSGADTQYF. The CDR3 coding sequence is TGTGCCAGCAGCTCCGGAGGTTTCAGCGGAGCAGATACGCAGTATTTT.

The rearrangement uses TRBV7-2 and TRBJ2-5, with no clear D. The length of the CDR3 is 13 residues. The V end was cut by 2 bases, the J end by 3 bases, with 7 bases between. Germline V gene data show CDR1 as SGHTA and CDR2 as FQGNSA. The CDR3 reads CASSLRQKETQYF. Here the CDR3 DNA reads TGTGCCAGCAGCTTACGGCAAAAAGAGACCCAGTACTTC.

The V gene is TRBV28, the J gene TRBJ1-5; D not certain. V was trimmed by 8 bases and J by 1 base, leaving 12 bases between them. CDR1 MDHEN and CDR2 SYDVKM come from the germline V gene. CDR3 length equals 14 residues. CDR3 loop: CASGRGISNQPQHF. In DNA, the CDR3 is TGTGCCAGCGGGAGAGGTATAAGCAATCAGCCCCAGCATTTT.

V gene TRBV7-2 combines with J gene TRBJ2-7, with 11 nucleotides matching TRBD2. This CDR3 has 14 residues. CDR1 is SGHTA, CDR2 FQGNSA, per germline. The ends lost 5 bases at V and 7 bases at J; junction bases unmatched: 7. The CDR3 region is CASSPTSGAREQYF. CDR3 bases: TGTGCCAGCAGCCCGACTAGCGGGGCCCGAGAGCAGTACTTC.

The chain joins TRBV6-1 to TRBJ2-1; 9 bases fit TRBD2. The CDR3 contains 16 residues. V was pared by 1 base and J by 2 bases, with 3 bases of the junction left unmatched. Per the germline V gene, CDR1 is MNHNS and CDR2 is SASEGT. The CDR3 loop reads CASSEGLAGPYNEQFF. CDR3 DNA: TGTGCCAGCAGTGAAGGTCTAGCGGGACCCTACAATGAGCAGTTCTTC.

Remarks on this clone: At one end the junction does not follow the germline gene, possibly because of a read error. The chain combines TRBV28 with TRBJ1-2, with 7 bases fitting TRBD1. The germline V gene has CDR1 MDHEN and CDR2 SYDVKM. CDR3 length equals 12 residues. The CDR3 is CASSSQGQTHLF. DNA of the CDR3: TGTGCCAGCAGTTCGCAGGGACAGACGCACCTCTTC.

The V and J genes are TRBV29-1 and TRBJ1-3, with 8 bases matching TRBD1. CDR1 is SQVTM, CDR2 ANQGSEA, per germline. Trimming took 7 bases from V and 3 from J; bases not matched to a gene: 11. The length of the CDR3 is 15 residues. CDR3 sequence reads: CSARTGLAFGNTIYF. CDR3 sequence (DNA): TGCAGCGCCCGGACAGGGCTCGCTTTTGGAAACACCATATATTTT.

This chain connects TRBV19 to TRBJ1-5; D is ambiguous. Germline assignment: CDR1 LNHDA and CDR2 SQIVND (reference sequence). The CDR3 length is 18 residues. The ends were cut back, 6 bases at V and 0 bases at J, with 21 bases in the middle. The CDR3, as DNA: TGTGCCAGTAGCCCCGGGGTAGGTAGGGCATATAGCAATCAGCCCCAGCATTTT. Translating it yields CASSPGVGRAYSNQPQHF.

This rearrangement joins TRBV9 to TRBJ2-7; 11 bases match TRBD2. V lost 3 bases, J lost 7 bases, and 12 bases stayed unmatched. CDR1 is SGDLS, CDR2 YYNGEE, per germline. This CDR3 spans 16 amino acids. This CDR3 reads CASSGSSGRPLREQYF. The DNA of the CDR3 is TGTGCCAGCAGCGGCTCTAGCGGGAGGCCTTTGAGGGAGCAGTACTTC.

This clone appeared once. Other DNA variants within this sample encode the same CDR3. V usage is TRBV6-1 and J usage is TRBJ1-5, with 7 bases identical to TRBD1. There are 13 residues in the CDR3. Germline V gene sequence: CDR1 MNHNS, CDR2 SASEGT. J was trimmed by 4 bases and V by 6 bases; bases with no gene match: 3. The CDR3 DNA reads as TGTGCCAGCAGATTACAGGGGAATCAGCCCCAGCATTTT. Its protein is CASRLQGNQPQHF.

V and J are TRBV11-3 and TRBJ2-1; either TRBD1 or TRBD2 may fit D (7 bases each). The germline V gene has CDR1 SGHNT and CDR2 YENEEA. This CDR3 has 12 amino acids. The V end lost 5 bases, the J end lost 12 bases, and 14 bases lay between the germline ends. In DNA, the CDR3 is TGTGCCAGCAGCCCAGGGGGGGGCGCGCAGTTCTTC. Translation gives CASSPGGGAQFF.

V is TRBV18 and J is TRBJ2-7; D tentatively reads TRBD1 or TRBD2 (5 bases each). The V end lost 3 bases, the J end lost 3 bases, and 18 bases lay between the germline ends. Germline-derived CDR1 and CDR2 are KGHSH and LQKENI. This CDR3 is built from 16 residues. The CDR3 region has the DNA TGTGCCAGCTCACCTAGGGACGGCCACACTGTCTACGAGCAGTACTTC. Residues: CASSPRDGHTVYEQYF.

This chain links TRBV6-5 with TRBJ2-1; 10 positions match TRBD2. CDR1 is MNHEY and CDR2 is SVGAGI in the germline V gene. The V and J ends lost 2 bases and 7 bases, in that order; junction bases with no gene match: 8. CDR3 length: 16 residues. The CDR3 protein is CASSYLPAGGLNEQFF. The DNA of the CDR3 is TGTGCCAGCAGTTACCTGCCAGCGGGAGGGCTTAATGAGCAGTTCTTC.

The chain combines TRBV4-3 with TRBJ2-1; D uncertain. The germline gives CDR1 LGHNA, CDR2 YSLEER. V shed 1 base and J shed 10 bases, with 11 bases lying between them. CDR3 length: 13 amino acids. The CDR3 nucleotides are TGCGCCAGCAGCCAAGCGGCACGCTCGGAGCAGTTCTTC. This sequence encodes CASSQAARSEQFF.

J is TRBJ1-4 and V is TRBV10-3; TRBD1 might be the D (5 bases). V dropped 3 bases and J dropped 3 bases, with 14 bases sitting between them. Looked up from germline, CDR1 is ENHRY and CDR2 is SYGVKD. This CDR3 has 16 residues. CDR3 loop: CAISDGRQLSNEKLFF. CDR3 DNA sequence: TGTGCCATCAGTGATGGGAGACAGTTATCTAATGAAAAACTGTTTTTT.

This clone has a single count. CDR3 in DNA: TGTGCCAGCAGTGTCACTAGGGCAGCCTACGAGCAGTACTTC. Its protein product is CASSVTRAAYEQYF. The chain joins TRBV28 to TRBJ2-7, with D perhaps TRBD2 (5 bases). Trimming stripped 5 bases from V and 2 bases from J, with 13 bases between. Germline V gene sequence: CDR1 MDHEN, CDR2 SYDVKM. The CDR3 is made up of 14 amino acids. The variable domain in full, with the rest retrieved from reference TRBV28 and TRBJ2-7, is DVKVTQSSRYLVKRTGEKVFLECVQDMDHENMFWYRQDPGLGLRLIYFSYDVKMKEKGDIPEGYSVSREKKERFSLILESASTNQTSMYLCASSVTRAAYEQYFGPGTRLTVT.

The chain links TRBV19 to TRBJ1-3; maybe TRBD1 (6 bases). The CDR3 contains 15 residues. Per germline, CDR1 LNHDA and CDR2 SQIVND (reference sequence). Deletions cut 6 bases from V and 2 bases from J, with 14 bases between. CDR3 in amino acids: CASRKIGQTGNTIYF. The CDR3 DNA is TGTGCCAGTAGGAAAATAGGACAGACTGGAAACACCATATATTTT.

The CDR3 DNA is TGCGCCAGCAGCTTGGGACTAGCGTGGGGGGAGCTGTTTTTT. Encoded protein: CASSLGLAWGELFF. The gene calls are TRBV5-1 and TRBJ2-2; 8 bases align to TRBD2. Germline V gives CDR1 SGHRS, CDR2 YFSETQ. The CDR3 consists of 14 residues. Losses at the gene ends were 0 bases for V and 8 bases for J; bases not matched to a gene: 3.